This TCR beta chain was recovered during a study of blood T cell repertoires in COVID-19. The V and J ends lost 4 bases and 3 bases respectively, with 20 bases between them. The CDR3 has 17 residues. Germline V gene lookup returns CDR1 SGDLS and CDR2 YYNGEE. TCRdb's table, derived via immunoSEQ multiplex PCR, lists solely in-frame clones and lacks some. This table holds 150,000 to 200,000 clones, around 85% found once. The source material was peripheral blood. This sequence joins TRBV9 and TRBJ1-3, with D possibly being TRBD1 (5 bases). The TCR originated in a man between 65 and 79 years old with active or convalescent COVID-19. CDR3 coding DNA: TGTGCCAGCAGCCGTGCTTTCGGGGGGGTTTTTGGAAACACCATATATTTT. Its protein is CASSRAFGGVFGNTIYF.